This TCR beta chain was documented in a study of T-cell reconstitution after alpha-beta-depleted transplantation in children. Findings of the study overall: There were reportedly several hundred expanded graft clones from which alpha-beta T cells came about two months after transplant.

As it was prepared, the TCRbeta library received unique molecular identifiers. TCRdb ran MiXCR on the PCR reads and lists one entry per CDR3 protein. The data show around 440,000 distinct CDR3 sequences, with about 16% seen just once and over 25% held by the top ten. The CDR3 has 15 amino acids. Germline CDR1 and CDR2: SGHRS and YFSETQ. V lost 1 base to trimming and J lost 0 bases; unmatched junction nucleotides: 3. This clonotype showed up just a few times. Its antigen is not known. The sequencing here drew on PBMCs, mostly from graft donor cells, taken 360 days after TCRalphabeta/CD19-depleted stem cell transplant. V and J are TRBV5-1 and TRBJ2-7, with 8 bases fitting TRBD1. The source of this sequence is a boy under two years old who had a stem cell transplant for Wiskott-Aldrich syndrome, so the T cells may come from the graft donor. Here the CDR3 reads CASSLWDRSSYEQYF. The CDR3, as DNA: TGCGCCAGCAGCTTGTGGGACAGGAGCTCCTACGAGCAGTACTTC.